This TCR beta chain comes out of a study of T cells in Graves' hyperthyroidism and ophthalmopathy. Study-wide results and caveats: Ophthalmopathy was identified by the model a median 6.5 months ahead of onset.

CDR1 and CDR2 from the germline V gene are SGHTA and FQGNSA. This CDR3 region has 12 residues. V shed 4 bases and J shed 6 bases, with 10 bases lying between them. On this clonotype itself: The antigen remains undetermined.

PBMCs were sourced from approximately 9 ml fresh peripheral blood. The source material, RNA transcripts, was used to amplify TCR beta CDR3 regions. Initially, a first-round RT-PCR of the TCR CDR3 employed the HTBI primer set. TCRdb re-called the multiplex PCR reads with MiXCR, one entry per CDR3 protein. Here the sample spans about 530,000 distinct CDR3 sequences, roughly 18% being singletons. The receptor comes from a woman aged 18-29 years with Graves' ophthalmopathy. The chain joins TRBV7-2 to TRBJ2-7; D is unclear. Source material: blood. The CDR3 DNA reads TGTGCCAGCAGCTGGTTAATCGGCGAGCAGTACTTC. It specifies CASSWLIGEQYF.